These T cell receptor beta chains were read from a single sample in a study of T cells in Graves' hyperthyroidism and ophthalmopathy. A single record per CDR3 protein comes from TCRdb applying MiXCR to the multiplex PCR reads. Of some 620,000 distinct CDR3 sequences in the sample, roughly 17% were seen once. The sequenced sample was blood. Source of these receptors: a woman in her thirties with Graves' hyperthyroidism. Each CDR3 is given with its conserved first and last residue. The D gene is left open where the match is weak. Expanded clones get a size class; other rows say once, few or many, or leave the size out.

cdr3_length	v_call	j_call	clone_size	d_call	cdr3_aa	cdr3_nt
14	TRBV28	TRBJ2-7	many	TRBD2	CASSPGTKSYEQYF	TGTGCCAGCAGCCCCGGGACTAAATCCTACGAGCAGTACTTC
11	TRBV20-1	TRBJ1-5	-	-	CSARETQPQHF	TGCAGTGCTAGAGAGACACAGCCCCAGCATTTT
17	TRBV7-2	TRBJ2-1	many	-	CASSLPPRRGAPNEQFF	TGTGCCAGCAGCCTACCCCCCAGACGGGGGGCGCCCAATGAGCAGTTCTTC
16	TRBV7-8	TRBJ2-5	many	TRBD2	CASSQGLADYQETQYF	TGTGCCAGCAGCCAGGGACTAGCGGACTACCAAGAGACCCAGTACTTC
14	TRBV27	TRBJ1-2	many	TRBD1	CASSRGRDRDGYTF	TGTGCCAGCAGTAGAGGTCGGGACAGGGATGGCTACACCTTC
15	TRBV12-3/TRBV12-4	TRBJ1-2	-	-	CASSFTPVDSYGYTF	TGTGCCAGCAGTTTCACCCCGGTGGATTCCTATGGCTACACCTTC
14	TRBV2	TRBJ1-5	few	-	CASSVQGRNQPQHF	TGTGCCAGCAGTGTTCAGGGTCGCAATCAGCCCCAGCATTTT
13	TRBV10-1	TRBJ1-1	many	-	CASSDGLNTEAFF	TGCGCCAGCAGTGACGGATTGAACACTGAAGCTTTCTTT
14	TRBV2	TRBJ1-5	many	TRBD1	CASRSDRGLFEWHF	TGTGCCAGCAGGAGTGACAGGGGGCTATTCGAATGGCATTTT
15	TRBV20-1	TRBJ2-7	many	TRBD1	CSARELGQGGDEQYF	TGCAGTGCTAGAGAATTGGGACAGGGAGGCGACGAGCAGTACTTC